These 31 T cell receptor beta chains originate from one sample sequenced in a study of control samples from healthy donors and cancer patients. Using immunoSEQ multiplex PCR, the repertoire was profiled, and TCRdb retains in-frame clones only, with some absent. The sample has roughly 450,000 clones; approximately 92% are singletons. Sequencing was carried out using PBMCs. The source is a man between 35 and 55 years old with head and neck cancer.

The chain has TRBV10-3 and TRBJ2-2; 10 nucleotides match TRBD1. The CDR3 extends over 16 amino acids. Looked up from germline, CDR1 is ENHRY and CDR2 is SYGVKD. With 3 bases clipped from V and 7 bases from J, the junction kept 8 bases outside the gene matches. CDR3 in amino acids: CAISDLDRGLGGELFF. The CDR3 DNA sequence: TGTGCCATCAGTGATCTTGACAGGGGGCTTGGCGGGGAGCTGTTTTTT.

The V call is TRBV12-3 or TRBV12-4, the J call TRBJ1-1; no clear D gene. Trimming took 8 bases from V and 0 from J, leaving 10 bases between them. The CDR3 runs 13 residues. CDR3 DNA sequence: TGTGCCAGCCGGGCGGCGATGAACACTGAAGCTTTCTTT. Translating gives CASRAAMNTEAFF.

The chain combines TRBV2 with TRBJ2-7, with D maybe TRBD2 (5 bases). The CDR3 sequence is 13 residues long. The germline V and J ends were trimmed by 6 bases and 1 base, with 10 bases remaining between them. The germline CDR1 and CDR2 sequences are SNHLY and FYNNEI. The DNA for the CDR3 is TGTGCCAGCAGGACCGGGATTTCCTACGAGCAGTACTTC. It specifies CASRTGISYEQYF.

The chain combines TRBV11-2 with TRBJ2-5; 7 positions match TRBD2. The germline V gene encodes CDR1 SGHAT and CDR2 FQNNGV. J gave up 0 bases and V 4 bases, and 5 bases lay outside the gene matches. This CDR3 has 15 residues. The CDR3 loop reads CASSSGGMYQETQYF. CDR3 DNA sequence: TGTGCCAGCAGCTCCGGGGGGATGTACCAAGAGACCCAGTACTTC.

The rearrangement uses TRBV28 and TRBJ1-2, with a weak D call TRBD1 (5 bases). Germline CDR1 and CDR2: MDHEN and SYDVKM. V lost 5 bases and J 7 bases, leaving 14 bases between the germline ends. The length of the CDR3 is 13 residues. In DNA form, the CDR3 reads TGTGCCAGCAGTCACCTGCGGGGCGCTGGCTACACCTTC. Its protein product is CASSHLRGAGYTF.

The V gene is TRBV11-1, the J gene TRBJ1-6, with a weak D call TRBD1 (6 bases). The V end was cut by 5 bases, the J end by 6 bases, with 17 bases between. Germline assignment: CDR1 SGHAT and CDR2 FQDESV (reference sequence). This CDR3 region has 16 residues. For the CDR3, the DNA is TGTGCCAGCAGCCCCCCCCCAGGGGCTTCTAATTCACCCCTCCACTTT. It specifies CASSPPPGASNSPLHF.

The genes are TRBV21-1 and TRBJ1-5; the table names TRBD1, a call not compared with the DNA. TRBV21-1 is deemed a pseudogene. The CDR3 loop spans 17 amino acids. The CDR3 loop reads CASSSKGTGKEFQPQHF. CDR3 DNA sequence: TGTGCCAGCAGCTCAAAAGGGACAGGGAAAGAGTTTCAGCCCCAGCATTTT.

V gene TRBV14 combines with J gene TRBJ1-4, with a tentative D call TRBD1 (5 bases). The V end lost 6 bases, the J end lost 5 bases, and 13 bases lay between the germline ends. Per germline, CDR1 SGHDN and CDR2 FVKESK. The CDR3 is made up of 14 amino acids. The CDR3 bases are TGTGCCAGCAGTCCTTTTAGGGGCAATGAAAAACTGTTTTTT. Translated: CASSPFRGNEKLFF. Full variable domain (missing parts from reference TRBV14 and TRBJ1-4): EAGVTQFPSHSVIEKGQTVTLRCDPISGHDNLYWYRRVMGKEIKFLLHFVKESKQDESGMPNNRFLAERTGGTYSTLKVQPAELEDSGVYFCASSPFRGNEKLFFGSGTQLSVL.

As to this clone: At one end, the junction sequence differs from germline, possibly due to a read error. This rearrangement joins TRBV7-7 to TRBJ2-7; D gene unclear. Germline assignment: CDR1 SSHAT and CDR2 FNYEAQ (reference sequence). The CDR3 is 13 residues long. CDR3 sequence reads: CASSLSNSYEQYF. The CDR3 DNA is TGTGCTAGCAGCCTCAGTAACTCCTACGAGCAGTACTTC.

This CDR3 is CASSQGGLGIRYNGYTF. CDR3 sequence (DNA): TGTGCCAGCAGCCAAGGAGGGCTCGGGATTCGCTACAATGGCTACACCTTC. This chain joins TRBV3-1 (or the pseudogene TRBV3-2) and TRBJ1-2; D unclear. CDR1 and CDR2 (germline): LGHDT, YNNKEL (reference sequence). CDR3 length: 17 residues. The germline V and J ends were trimmed by 1 base and 6 bases, with 21 bases remaining between them.

The V call is TRBV6-5, the J call TRBJ1-2, with unresolved D. This CDR3 comprises 11 residues. Germline CDR1 MNHEY, CDR2 SVGAGI. Trimming removed 5 bases from V and 10 bases from J, with 11 bases in between. The CDR3 nucleotides read TGTGCCAGCAGTCGGGCTGGGGACTACACCTTC. This encodes CASSRAGDYTF.

The chain is built from TRBV6-5 and TRBJ2-2, with 8 nucleotides matching TRBD2. Trimming at V came to 7 bases and at J to 6 bases, leaving 10 bases not matched to a gene. Germline V gene sequence: CDR1 MNHEY, CDR2 SVGAGI. The CDR3 contains 15 residues. The CDR3 nucleotides read TGTGCCAGCAAGAACGGACTAGCTATTGCCGGGGAGCTGTTTTTT. The encoded protein is CASKNGLAIAGELFF.

CDR3 sequence (DNA): TGTGCCTGGAGTGAGGGGGGCTCCTACGAGCAGTACTTC. Its translation: CAWSEGGSYEQYF. V and J are TRBV30 and TRBJ2-7; D is perhaps TRBD1 or TRBD2 (6 bases each). Germline CDR1 reads GTSNPN; CDR2 reads SVGIG (reference sequence). The V end was cut by 1 base, the J end by 0 bases, with 7 bases between. CDR3 size: 13 residues.

The sample holds one count of this clone. The chain is built from TRBV29-1 and TRBJ2-3; D gene uncertain. V was shortened by 4 bases and J by 2 bases, with 16 bases between the two germline ends. The CDR3 has 15 amino acids. The V gene's germline CDR1 is SQVTM and CDR2 ANQGSEA. CDR3 sequence: CSVVLGWRTTDTQYF. The CDR3 DNA follows: TGCAGCGTTGTTTTAGGTTGGCGGACCACAGATACGCAGTATTTT.

The V call is TRBV9, the J call TRBJ2-1; TRBD2 might be the D (5 bases). The germline V gene encodes CDR1 SGDLS and CDR2 YYNGEE. V lost 4 bases and J 2 bases, leaving 16 bases between the germline ends. CDR3 length equals 16 residues. CDR3 in DNA: TGTGCCAGCAGCCCCCCGGGCTCCGGGGCCTACAATGAGCAGTTCTTC. Amino acids: CASSPPGSGAYNEQFF.

This chain joins TRBV25-1 and TRBJ2-3, with TRBD2 identical over 7 bases. Germline trimming cut 3 bases from V and 3 bases from J; bases unmatched to any gene: 6. This CDR3 has 15 amino acids. Germline CDR1 MGHDK, CDR2 SYGVNS. CDR3: CASSEFGGRTDTQYF. The CDR3 nucleotides read TGTGCCAGCAGTGAGTTCGGGGGGAGGACAGATACGCAGTATTTT.

This chain links TRBV5-6 with TRBJ1-4; TRBD1 agrees at 7 bases. This CDR3 is built from 14 residues. Losses at the gene ends were 2 bases for V and 7 bases for J; bases not matched to a gene: 5. Germline CDR1 is SGHDT and CDR2 is YYEEEE. The chain's CDR3 is CASSFGTVFEKLFF. The CDR3 DNA sequence: TGTGCCAGCAGCTTTGGGACAGTTTTTGAAAAACTGTTTTTT.

The J gene is TRBJ2-5, the V gene TRBV18, with TRBD2 matching over 10 bases. Germline V gives CDR1 KGHSH, CDR2 LQKENI. The CDR3 has 15 residues. Trimming took 6 bases from V and 1 from J; bases not matched to a gene: 5. As DNA, the CDR3 is TGTGCCAGCTCCCCCAGGACTAGCGGCCAAGAGACCCAGTACTTC. Translation: CASSPRTSGQETQYF.

This chain uses TRBV18 with TRBJ2-7, with TRBD2 matching 8 bases. Looked up from germline, CDR1 is KGHSH and CDR2 is LQKENI. The CDR3 has 15 residues. Trimming took 6 bases from V and 5 from J; bases not matched to a gene: 12. CDR3 in DNA: TGTGCCAGCTCCGGTGGGGATAGCGGGAAGAACGAGCAGTACTTC. Its translation is CASSGGDSGKNEQYF.

The chain combines TRBV20-1 with TRBJ2-3; no clear D gene. This CDR3 contains 12 residues. Trimming removed 3 bases from V and 0 bases from J, with 4 bases in between. Per germline, CDR1 DFQATT and CDR2 SNEGSKA (reference sequence). In DNA, the CDR3 is TGCAGTGCTAGTCTGAGCACAGATACGCAGTATTTT. Protein: CSASLSTDTQYF.

This rearrangement joins TRBV6-2 or TRBV6-3 to TRBJ2-3; no clear D gene. The V end lost 3 bases, the J end lost 0 bases, and 7 bases lay between the germline ends. The V gene's germline CDR1 is MNHEY and CDR2 SVGEGT. This CDR3 is 14 amino acids long. The CDR3 coding sequence is TGTGCCAGCAGTTATTTCGCTAGCACAGATACGCAGTATTTT. Translated: CASSYFASTDTQYF.

CDR3 sequence reads: CAWSASTVRGYTF. CDR3 nucleotide sequence: TGTGCCTGGAGTGCATCGACAGTACGAGGCTACACCTTC. The V and J genes are TRBV30 and TRBJ1-2; possibly TRBD1 for D (5 bases). The CDR3 runs 13 residues. The ends were cut back, 1 base at V and 8 bases at J, with 14 bases in the middle. Germline V CDR1 and CDR2: GTSNPN, SVGIG (reference sequence). Full variable domain (outside the CDR3, taken from reference TRBV30 and TRBJ1-2): SQTIHQWPATLVQPVGSPLSLECTVEGTSNPNLYWYRQAAGRGLQLLFYSVGIGQISSEVPQNLSASRPQDRQFILSSKKLLLSDSGFYLCAWSASTVRGYTFGSGTRLTVV.

The chain is built from TRBV2 and TRBJ2-2, with D tentatively TRBD1 (6 bases). Trimming took 7 bases from V and 3 from J, leaving 18 bases between them. The germline gives CDR1 SNHLY, CDR2 FYNNEI. CDR3 length equals 16 residues. The DNA of the CDR3 is TGTGCCAGCACCTGGGGGCGCCCCCCGGACACCGGGGAGCTGTTTTTT. It codes for CASTWGRPPDTGELFF.

The rearrangement links TRBV6-5 to TRBJ1-2; weak D call: TRBD1 (5 bases). Germline V gene data show CDR1 as MNHEY and CDR2 as SVGAGI. V lost 0 bases to trimming and J lost 8 bases, with 10 bases between them. The CDR3 is 13 residues long. CDR3 sequence (DNA): TGTGCCAGCAGTTACTCGCAGGGATACGGCTACACCTTC. Protein product: CASSYSQGYGYTF.

The chain employs TRBV12-5 and TRBJ2-7, with a weak D call TRBD2 (6 bases). Germline V gene sequence: CDR1 LGHNT, CDR2 FRNRAP. The CDR3 is 15 residues long. The V end lost 0 bases, the J end lost 0 bases, and 9 bases lay between the germline ends. The CDR3 reads CASGLVPRGSYEQYF. In nucleotides, the CDR3 is TGTGCTAGTGGTTTGGTACCGCGGGGCTCCTACGAGCAGTACTTC.

This clone was counted only a few times. J is TRBJ1-5 and V is TRBV12-3 or TRBV12-4; D ambiguous. This CDR3 is built from 13 residues. The V end lost 5 bases, the J end lost 1 base, and 6 bases lay between the germline ends. CDR3 DNA sequence: TGTGCCAGCAGTATGGACAGCAATCAGCCCCAGCATTTT. Translation gives CASSMDSNQPQHF.

The rearrangement uses TRBV15 and TRBJ1-2, with D hard to call. This CDR3 contains 16 residues. Germline-derived CDR1 and CDR2 are LNHNV and YYDKDF (reference sequence). V lost 0 bases, J lost 2 bases, and 13 bases lay in between. CDR3 DNA sequence: TGTGCCACCAGCAGAGAGGTAGGGAGTCGGAACTATGGCTACACCTTC. It yields the protein CATSREVGSRNYGYTF.

In nucleotides, the CDR3 is TGTGCCAGCAGCTTTTACCGGGACATCGGAGACAATGAGCAGTTCTTC. It encodes CASSFYRDIGDNEQFF. This chain connects TRBV5-4 to TRBJ2-1; D perhaps matches TRBD1 (6 bases). V was pared by 2 bases and J by 5 bases, with 17 bases between. This CDR3 region has 16 residues. Per germline, CDR1 SGHNT and CDR2 YYREEE (reference sequence).

This chain uses TRBV30 with TRBJ2-1; no clear D. Trimming shortened V by 2 bases and J by 3 bases, and 8 bases separated the two germline ends. Per the germline V gene, CDR1 is GTSNPN and CDR2 is SVGIG (reference sequence). The CDR3 sequence is 13 residues long. As DNA, the CDR3 is TGTGCCTGGAGTACCTCTAGCTACAATGAGCAGTTCTTC. Residues: CAWSTSSYNEQFF.

The chain uses TRBV5-5 and TRBJ2-7, with D tentatively TRBD1 or TRBD2 (5 bases each). The V end lost 5 bases, the J end lost 4 bases, and 19 bases lay between the germline ends. Germline CDR1 reads SGHKS; CDR2 reads YYEKEE (reference sequence). The CDR3 has 15 amino acids. CDR3 nucleotides: TGTGCCAGCAGTCCTCACGGGGCGACCCCTTACGAGCAGTACTTC. Its protein is CASSPHGATPYEQYF.

The J gene is TRBJ2-3, the V gene TRBV10-2; 7 nucleotides line up with TRBD2. Germline V gene data show CDR1 as WSHSY and CDR2 as SAAADI. After removal of 2 bases from V and 2 bases from J, the junction contained 4 bases not matched to a gene. The length of the CDR3 is 15 residues. The CDR3 coding sequence is TGCGCCAGCAGTGAGGCGGGAGCCCACACAGATACGCAGTATTTT. This sequence encodes CASSEAGAHTDTQYF.